These T cell receptor beta chains were read from a single sample in a study of shared T cell receptors in the human thymus. TCRdb's copy holds only in-frame clones and misses some; the assay was immunoSEQ multiplex PCR. The table records hundreds of thousands of clones, approximately 87% of them present only once. These data were also filed under a second study, of human thymus T cells.

The sequencing sample was made of thymocytes. All receptors come from a boy under two years old with a congenital heart defect. Each CDR3 is given with its conserved first and last residue. A D gene is named only where the DNA matches it firmly. Only some rows state a clone size, as once, few, many or a class for expanded clones.

TRBV2	TRBJ2-7	.	.	CASSTGCGATYEQYF
TRBV7-9	TRBJ2-7	.	.	CASSLGTVPRSSYEQYF
TRBV14	TRBJ1-2	.	.	CASSRSGRGYGYTF
TRBV28	TRBJ1-1	.	TRBD1	CASSFPPIGTGGWGTEAFF
TRBV9	TRBJ2-3	.	.	CASVWEGDPPDTQYF
TRBV5-1	TRBJ2-7	.	TRBD2	CASRPSGSPTYEQYF
TRBV27	TRBJ2-2	.	.	CASRQWTGELFF
TRBV2	TRBJ1-2	.	.	CASSGQDVDPNNYGYTF
TRBV19	TRBJ1-2	.	TRBD1	CASRPTQGVNGYTF
TRBV5-1	TRBJ2-2	once	TRBD2	CASSLAGGGWLAGAAVWTGELFF
TRBV28	TRBJ2-1	.	TRBD2	CASSPHHSTLAGGRNEQFF
TRBV23-1	TRBJ1-1	.	.	CASSQSRAFIAEAFF
TRBV4-3	TRBJ2-7	.	.	CASSRDFRLSRGEQYF
TRBV11-2	TRBJ2-3	.	TRBD2	CASSRTSGSLGRTDTQYF
TRBV7-9	TRBJ1-2	.	TRBD1	CASSQGGGVYRGQNYGYTF
TRBV5-4	TRBJ2-7	.	TRBD2	CASSPCPSGISNYEQYF
TRBV6-5	TRBJ2-5	.	TRBD1	CASSWGGTGVLETQYF
TRBV10-3	TRBJ2-5	.	TRBD2	CAIRLAGGETQYF
TRBV4-3	TRBJ2-7	.	TRBD2	CASSRRTSGLSSYEQYF
TRBV21-1	TRBJ2-5	.	.	CASSKGQRKTQYF
TRBV14	TRBJ2-7	few	TRBD2	CASSPYRTSAYSYEQYF
TRBV7-9	TRBJ2-1	.	.	CASSLGQGTEQFF
TRBV10-1	TRBJ1-1	.	.	CASSDRGAEAFF
TRBV11-3	TRBJ2-2	once	.	CASSLVGSSSGELFF
TRBV29-1	TRBJ2-7	.	TRBD1	CSGGTGLPTYEQYF
TRBV10-1	TRBJ2-7	.	TRBD2	CATRPSGPYEQYF
TRBV25-1	TRBJ1-3	few	.	CASSDLVPGNTIYF
TRBV2	TRBJ2-7	.	.	CASSKTSSSQYF
TRBV20-1	TRBJ1-2	.	.	CSAHSGYTF
TRBV12-5	TRBJ1-1	.	TRBD1	CASGPDRGRSEAFF
TRBV16	TRBJ1-1	.	.	CASSRPSGRAFF
TRBV2	TRBJ1-1	.	.	CASSASLQARPQAFF
TRBV5-6	.	.	.	CASSSKRGSSYEQYF
TRBV25-1	TRBJ2-7	.	TRBD2	CASSGRENPSHEQYF
TRBV15	TRBJ2-7	.	TRBD1	CATSSNGTGELPLRYEQYF
TRBV19	TRBJ1-2	.	.	CASSPGVGYGYTF
TRBV5-1	TRBJ1-4	.	TRBD1	CASSLGTGDEKLFF
TRBV14	TRBJ2-1	.	.	CASSQEALYNEQFF
TRBV14	TRBJ1-1	.	.	CASFSRVNTEAFF
TRBV30	.	.	TRBD1	CAWSVVIGQGSYEQYF
TRBV27	TRBJ2-2	.	.	CASSDGDSGELFF